Listed below are T cell receptor beta chains from one sample, sequenced in a study of beta chain features in type 1 diabetes. Clones were read by immunoSEQ multiplex PCR, and TCRdb kept only the in-frame ones, dropping some. The sample lists some 660,000 clones, around an eighth occurring once. Sequenced input: naive CD4+ T cells from blood. The source of these receptors is a man aged 18 to 29 with type 1 diabetes. Each CDR3 is given with its conserved first and last residue. The D gene is left open where the match is weak. Rows may omit the clone size; those that give it use once, few, many or a size class.

j_gene	d_gene	abundance	v_gene	CDR3nt	CDR3aa
TRBJ2-5	NA	few	TRBV5-1	TGCGCCAGCGGCCCACAAGAGACCCAGTACTTC	CASGPQETQYF
TRBJ2-3	TRBD2	NA	TRBV5-1	TGCGCCAGCAGCTTGGTGCCAGCGGGAGATAGTGATACGCAGTATTTT	CASSLVPAGDSDTQYF
TRBJ2-4	NA	few	TRBV30	TGTGCCTGGAGTGTTAAGGGACAAGCCAAAAACATTCAGTACTTC	CAWSVKGQAKNIQYF
TRBJ1-5	NA	NA	TRBV7-2	TGTGCCAGCAGTTCTCTGGGGCAGGGAGGAGGACCCCAGCATTTT	CASSSLGQGGGPQHF
TRBJ2-3	NA	NA	TRBV5-1	TGCGCCAGCAGCTTGCCTAGTACTTCAGATACGCAGTATTTT	CASSLPSTSDTQYF
TRBJ2-7	TRBD2	NA	TRBV27	TGTGCCAGCACCGTATATAGCGGGAGATCGGGAGAGCAGTACTTC	CASTVYSGRSGEQYF
TRBJ2-5	TRBD2	few	TRBV28	TGTGCCAGCTTTGGCGGGGGGGAGACCCAGTACTTC	CASFGGGETQYF
TRBJ1-2	TRBD1	NA	TRBV25-1	TGTGCCAGCTCTCCGGGACAGGCCTATGGCTACACCTTC	CASSPGQAYGYTF
TRBJ1-2	NA	few	TRBV29-1	TGCAGCATCCTGACTCGAAACTCTGAGCGGGCCTTC	CSILTRNSERAF
TRBJ1-1	TRBD1	NA	TRBV14	TGTGCCAGCAGCCGCGACAGGGGATTGACTGAAGCTTTCTTT	CASSRDRGLTEAFF
TRBJ2-1	TRBD2	NA	TRBV7-9	TGTGCCAGCAGCTTTTGGCCAGGGGGGCTAGCGGGAGCCAACAAGCAGTTCTTC	CASSFWPGGLAGANKQFF
TRBJ1-6	TRBD1	few	TRBV7-2	TGTGCCAGCAGCGTACAGGGGGCGCGTAATTCACCCCTCCACTTT	CASSVQGARNSPLHF
TRBJ1-1	NA	NA	TRBV6-6	TGTGCCAGCACGCTCGGGAGGATGAACACTGAAGCTTTCTTT	CASTLGRMNTEAFF
TRBJ1-6	NA	NA	TRBV7-3	TGTGCCAGCAGCTTTGGGGCCCCGGGAACGATGGGTTCACCCCTCCACTTT	CASSFGAPGTMGSPLHF
TRBJ2-2	NA	NA	TRBV11-3	TGTGCCAGCAGCCAGGGACTTGTTACCGGGGAGCTGTTTTTT	CASSQGLVTGELFF